This T cell receptor (beta chain) was profiled in a study of blood T cell repertoires in COVID-19. Looking at the study overall: T cells, B-cell-depleted T cells, or PBMCs provided the cDNA or gDNA that served as material.

Authors' processing steps: Using reference gene primer amplification, nucleated cell counts were estimated. Sequencing used immunoSEQ multiplex PCR; TCRdb keeps in-frame clones, though not all of them. From that table come the V and J calls and clone size; the DNA was used to work out D and trimming. The sample records 100,000 to 150,000 clones, about 86% being singletons. Adults between roughly 18 and 95 years of age took part from more than 20 US areas. Participants' reported clinical history set cohort assignment. CDR3 length equals 13 residues. The germline V and J ends were trimmed by 7 bases and 6 bases, with 15 bases remaining between them. CDR1 and CDR2 (germline): SEHNR, FQNEAQ (reference sequence).

The V and J genes are TRBV7-9 and TRBJ1-1; D perhaps matches TRBD1 (6 bases). The material sequenced was PBMCs or T cells enriched from blood (not recorded which). This clonotype was obtained from a man aged 40-50 years with acute COVID-19. The CDR3 loop is CASIGWGGSEAFF. CDR3 in DNA: TGTGCCAGCATCGGATGGGGGGGCTCTGAAGCTTTCTTT. The full variable domain, with the rest looked up from reference TRBV7-9 and TRBJ1-1, is DTGVSQNPRHKITKRGQNVTFRCDPISEHNRLYWYRQTLGQGPEFLTYFQNEAQLEKSRLLSDRFSAERPKGSFSTLEIQRTEQGDSAMYLCASIGWGGSEAFFGQGTRLTVV.